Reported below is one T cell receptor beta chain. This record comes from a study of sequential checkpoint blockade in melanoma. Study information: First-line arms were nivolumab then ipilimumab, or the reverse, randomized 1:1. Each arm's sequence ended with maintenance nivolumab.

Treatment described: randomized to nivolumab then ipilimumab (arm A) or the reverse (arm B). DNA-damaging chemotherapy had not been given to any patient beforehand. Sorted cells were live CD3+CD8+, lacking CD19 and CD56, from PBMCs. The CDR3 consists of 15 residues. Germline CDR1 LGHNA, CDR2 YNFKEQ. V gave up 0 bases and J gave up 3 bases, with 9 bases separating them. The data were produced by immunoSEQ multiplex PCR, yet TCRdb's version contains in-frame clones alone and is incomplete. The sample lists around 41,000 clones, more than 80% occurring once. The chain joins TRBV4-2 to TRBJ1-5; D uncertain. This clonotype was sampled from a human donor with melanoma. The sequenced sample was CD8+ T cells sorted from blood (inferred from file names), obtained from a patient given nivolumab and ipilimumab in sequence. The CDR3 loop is CASSQDEGNNQPQHF. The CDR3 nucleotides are TGTGCCAGCAGCCAAGATGAGGGCAACAATCAGCCCCAGCATTTT.